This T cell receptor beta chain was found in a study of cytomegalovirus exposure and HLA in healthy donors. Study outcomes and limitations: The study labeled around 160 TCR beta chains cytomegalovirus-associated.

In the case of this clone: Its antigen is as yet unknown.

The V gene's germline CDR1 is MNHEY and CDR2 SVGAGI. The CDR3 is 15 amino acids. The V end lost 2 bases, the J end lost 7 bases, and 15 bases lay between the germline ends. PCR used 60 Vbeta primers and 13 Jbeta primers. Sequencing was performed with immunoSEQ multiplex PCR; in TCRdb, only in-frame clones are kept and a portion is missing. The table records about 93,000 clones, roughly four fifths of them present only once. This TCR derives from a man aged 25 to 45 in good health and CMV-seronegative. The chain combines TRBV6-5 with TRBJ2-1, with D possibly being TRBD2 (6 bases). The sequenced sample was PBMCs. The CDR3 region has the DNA TGTGCCAGCAGTTACGGGACTCCAATAACGAATGAGCAGTTCTTC. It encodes CASSYGTPITNEQFF.